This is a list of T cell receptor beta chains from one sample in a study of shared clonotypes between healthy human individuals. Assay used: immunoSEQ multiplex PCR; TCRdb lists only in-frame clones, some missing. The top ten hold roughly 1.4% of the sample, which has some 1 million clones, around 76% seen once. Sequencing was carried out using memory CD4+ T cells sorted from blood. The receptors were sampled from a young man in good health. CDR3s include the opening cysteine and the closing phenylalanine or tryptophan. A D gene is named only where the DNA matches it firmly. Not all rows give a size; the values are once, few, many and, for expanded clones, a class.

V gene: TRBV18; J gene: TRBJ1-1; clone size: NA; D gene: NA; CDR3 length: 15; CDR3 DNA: TGTGCCAGCTCCCCGATGGGGGTCTCTAACACTGAAGCTTTCTTT; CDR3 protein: CASSPMGVSNTEAFF
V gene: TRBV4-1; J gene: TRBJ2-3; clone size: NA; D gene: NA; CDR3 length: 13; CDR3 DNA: TGCGCCAGCAGCTCCCGGGGAACAGATACGCAGTATTTT; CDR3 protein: CASSSRGTDTQYF
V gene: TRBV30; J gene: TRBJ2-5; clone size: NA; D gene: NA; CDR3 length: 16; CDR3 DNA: TGTGCCTGGAGCGCCGGAAAGACTATAGGGTACGAGACCCAGTACTTC; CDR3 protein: CAWSAGKTIGYETQYF
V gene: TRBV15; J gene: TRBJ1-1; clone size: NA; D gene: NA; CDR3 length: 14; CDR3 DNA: TGTGCCACCAGCAGAGATAAGGGGGTAACTGAAGCTTTCTTT; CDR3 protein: CATSRDKGVTEAFF
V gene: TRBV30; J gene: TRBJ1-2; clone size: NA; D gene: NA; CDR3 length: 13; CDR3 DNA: TGTGCCTGGAGTGAAAGACAGGACTATGGCTACACCTTC; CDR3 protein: CAWSERQDYGYTF
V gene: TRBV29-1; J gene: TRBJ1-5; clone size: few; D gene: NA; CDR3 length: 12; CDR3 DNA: TGCAGCGCCACGACCGAGGTCGAGCCCCAGCATTTT; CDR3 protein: CSATTEVEPQHF
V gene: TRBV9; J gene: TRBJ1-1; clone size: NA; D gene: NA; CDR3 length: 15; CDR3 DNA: TGTGCCAGCAGCGTAAATATCGGGGAGAACACTGAAGCTTTCTTT; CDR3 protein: CASSVNIGENTEAFF
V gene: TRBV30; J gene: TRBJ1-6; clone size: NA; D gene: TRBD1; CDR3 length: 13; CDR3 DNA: TGTGCCTGGAAGGGACAGGGGAATTCACCCCTCCACTTT; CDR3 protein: CAWKGQGNSPLHF
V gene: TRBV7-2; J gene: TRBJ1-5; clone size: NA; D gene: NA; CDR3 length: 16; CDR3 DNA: TGTGCCAGCAGCTTAACCCAGGCGGCGGGCAATCAGCCCCAGCATTTT; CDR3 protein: CASSLTQAAGNQPQHF
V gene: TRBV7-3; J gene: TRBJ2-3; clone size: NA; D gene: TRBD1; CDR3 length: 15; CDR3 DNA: TGTGCCAGCAGCTCAGGACAGGGTCGCACAGATACGCAGTATTTT; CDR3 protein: CASSSGQGRTDTQYF
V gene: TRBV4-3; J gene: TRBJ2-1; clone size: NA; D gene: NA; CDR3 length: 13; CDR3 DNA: TGCGCCAGCAGCCAAGACCGAGCCAATGAGCAGTTCTTC; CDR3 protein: CASSQDRANEQFF
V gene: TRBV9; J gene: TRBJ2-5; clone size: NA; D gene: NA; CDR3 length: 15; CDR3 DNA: TGTGCCAGCAGCGACGGTAGCGGCTTCAAAGAGACCCAGTACTTC; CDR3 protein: CASSDGSGFKETQYF
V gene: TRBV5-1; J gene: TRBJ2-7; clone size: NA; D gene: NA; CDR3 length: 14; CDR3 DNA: TGCGCCAGCAGCACGGACAGCGGGTCCTACGAGCAGTACTTC; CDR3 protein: CASSTDSGSYEQYF
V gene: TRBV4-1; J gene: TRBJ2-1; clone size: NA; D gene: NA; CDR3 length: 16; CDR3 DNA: TGCGCCAGCAGCCAAGCAACGGTGAGCTCCTACAATGAGCAGTTCTTC; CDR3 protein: CASSQATVSSYNEQFF
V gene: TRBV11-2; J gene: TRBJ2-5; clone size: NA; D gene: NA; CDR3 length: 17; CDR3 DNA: TGTGCCAGCAGCTCAGTAGGGGGAGGGTTATATGCGGAGACCCAGTACTTC; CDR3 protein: CASSSVGGGLYAETQYF
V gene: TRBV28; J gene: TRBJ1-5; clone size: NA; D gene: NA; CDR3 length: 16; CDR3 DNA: TGTGCCAGCAGCCCTGGGGGTTCAGGGTATTGGCAGCCCCAGCATTTT; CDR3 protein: CASSPGGSGYWQPQHF
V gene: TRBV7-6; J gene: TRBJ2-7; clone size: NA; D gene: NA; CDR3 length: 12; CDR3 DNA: TGTGCCAGCCAAGACACTCCCTACGAGCAGTACTTC; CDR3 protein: CASQDTPYEQYF
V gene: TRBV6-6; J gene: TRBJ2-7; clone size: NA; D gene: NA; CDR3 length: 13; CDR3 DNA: TGTGCCAGCAGGAGGGGGATCGACTACGAGCAGTACTTC; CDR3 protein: CASRRGIDYEQYF
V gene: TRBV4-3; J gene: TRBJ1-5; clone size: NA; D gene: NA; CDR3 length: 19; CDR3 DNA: TGCGCCAGCAGCCAAGAAACCCCTCCAGGGGACGGAAGCAATCAGCCCCAGCATTTT; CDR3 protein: CASSQETPPGDGSNQPQHF
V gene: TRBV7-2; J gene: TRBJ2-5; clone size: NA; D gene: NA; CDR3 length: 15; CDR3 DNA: TGTGCCAGCAGCTTTGGAGCTAGGGTCGAAGAGACCCAGTACTTC; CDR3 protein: CASSFGARVEETQYF
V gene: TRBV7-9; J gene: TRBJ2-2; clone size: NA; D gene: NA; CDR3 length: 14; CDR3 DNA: TGTGCCAGCAAGCGTGGGGAAATCGGCGGGGAGCTGTTTTTT; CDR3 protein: CASKRGEIGGELFF
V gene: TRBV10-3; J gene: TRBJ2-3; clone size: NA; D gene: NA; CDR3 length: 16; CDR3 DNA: TGTGCCATCAGTGAGTACCTTGGGGCGGGCACAGATACGCAGTATTTT; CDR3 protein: CAISEYLGAGTDTQYF
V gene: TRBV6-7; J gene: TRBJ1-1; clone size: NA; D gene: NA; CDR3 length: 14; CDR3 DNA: TGTGCCAGCAGTTACAGGGTTGGGAACACTGAAGCTTTCTTT; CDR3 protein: CASSYRVGNTEAFF
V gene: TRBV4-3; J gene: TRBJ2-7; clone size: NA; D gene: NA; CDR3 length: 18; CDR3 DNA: TGCGCCAGCAGCCAAGATATTGGGCTGGGCGGACAGTCCTACGAGCAGTACTTC; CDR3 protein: CASSQDIGLGGQSYEQYF
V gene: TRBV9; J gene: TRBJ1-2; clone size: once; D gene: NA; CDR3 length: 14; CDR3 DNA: TGTGCCAGCAGCGTAGCTTTGGGGATTGGGGGCTACACCTTC; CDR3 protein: CASSVALGIGGYTF
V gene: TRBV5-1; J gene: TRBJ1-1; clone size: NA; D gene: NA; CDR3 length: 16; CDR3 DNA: TGCGCCAGCAGCTTAATGACAGCCGGGACGGACACTGAAGCTTTCTTT; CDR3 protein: CASSLMTAGTDTEAFF
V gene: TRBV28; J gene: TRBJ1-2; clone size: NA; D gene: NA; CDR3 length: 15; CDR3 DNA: TGTGCCAGCAGCCTGGGAGGGGGAAGAACCTATGGCTACACCTTC; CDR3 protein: CASSLGGGRTYGYTF